Listed here are 2 T cell receptor beta chains from one sample, sequenced in a study of cytomegalovirus exposure and HLA in healthy donors. With 60 Vbeta and 13 Jbeta primers, the PCR was carried out. The protocol was immunoSEQ multiplex PCR, while the TCRdb copy is restricted to in-frame clones and leaves out a portion. The sample lists 30,000 to 40,000 clones, roughly two thirds occurring once. The sample consisted of PBMCs. Source of these receptors: a young man in good health and CMV-seronegative.

The gene calls are TRBV7-2 and TRBJ2-3; 7 positions agree with TRBD1. CDR1 is SGHTA and CDR2 is FQGNSA in the germline V gene. With 0 bases clipped from V and 4 bases from J, the junction kept 13 bases outside the gene matches. The CDR3 totals 18 residues. The CDR3 DNA reads as TGTGCCAGCAGCTTAGCGGTTAGGGGGCGAGTGATCCCAGATACGCAGTATTTT. This encodes CASSLAVRGRVIPDTQYF.

The V and J genes are TRBV2 and TRBJ1-1; D not resolved. The CDR3 is 13 amino acids. Germline assignment: CDR1 SNHLY and CDR2 FYNNEI. The V and J ends lost 5 bases and 1 base respectively, with 8 bases between them. The CDR3 loop reads CASSPRGNTEAFF. The CDR3 DNA reads TGTGCCAGCAGTCCTCGGGGGAACACTGAAGCTTTCTTT. Combining the CDR3 with reference TRBV2 and TRBJ1-1 gives the whole variable domain EPEVTQTPSHQVTQMGQEVILRCVPISNHLYFYWYRQILGQKVEFLVSFYNNEISEKSEIFDDQFSVERPDGSNFTLKIRSTKLEDSAMYFCASSPRGNTEAFFGQGTRLTVV.